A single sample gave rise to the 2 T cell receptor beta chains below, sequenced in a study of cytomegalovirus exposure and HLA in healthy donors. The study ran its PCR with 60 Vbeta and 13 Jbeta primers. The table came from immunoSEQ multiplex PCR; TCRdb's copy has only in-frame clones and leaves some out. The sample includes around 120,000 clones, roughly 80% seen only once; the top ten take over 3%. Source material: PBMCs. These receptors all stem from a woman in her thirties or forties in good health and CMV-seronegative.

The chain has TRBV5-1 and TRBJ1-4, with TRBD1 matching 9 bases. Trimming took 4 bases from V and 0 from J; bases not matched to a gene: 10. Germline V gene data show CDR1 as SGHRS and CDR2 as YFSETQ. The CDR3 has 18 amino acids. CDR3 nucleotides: TGCGCCAGCAGCACCCGGACAGGGGTATCCGCAACTAATGAAAAACTGTTTTTT. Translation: CASSTRTGVSATNEKLFF.

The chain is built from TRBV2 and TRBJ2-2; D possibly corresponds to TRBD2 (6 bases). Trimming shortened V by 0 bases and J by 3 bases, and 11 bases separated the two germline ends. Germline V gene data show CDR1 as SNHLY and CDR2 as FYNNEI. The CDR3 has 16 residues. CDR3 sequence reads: CASSEARGAHTGELFF. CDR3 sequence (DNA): TGTGCCAGCAGTGAAGCGCGCGGGGCTCACACCGGGGAGCTGTTTTTT.